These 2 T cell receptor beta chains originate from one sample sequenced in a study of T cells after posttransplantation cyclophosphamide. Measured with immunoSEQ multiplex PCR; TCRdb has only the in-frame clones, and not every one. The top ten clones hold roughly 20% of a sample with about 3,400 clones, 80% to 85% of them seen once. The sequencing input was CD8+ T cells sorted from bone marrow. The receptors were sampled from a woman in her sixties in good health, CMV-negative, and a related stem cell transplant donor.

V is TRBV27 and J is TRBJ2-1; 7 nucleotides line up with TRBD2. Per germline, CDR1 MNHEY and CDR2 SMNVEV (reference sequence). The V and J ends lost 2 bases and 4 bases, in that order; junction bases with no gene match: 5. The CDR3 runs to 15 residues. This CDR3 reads CASSLGGGLYNEQFF. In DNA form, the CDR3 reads TGTGCCAGCAGTTTAGGCGGGGGTCTGTACAATGAGCAGTTCTTC.

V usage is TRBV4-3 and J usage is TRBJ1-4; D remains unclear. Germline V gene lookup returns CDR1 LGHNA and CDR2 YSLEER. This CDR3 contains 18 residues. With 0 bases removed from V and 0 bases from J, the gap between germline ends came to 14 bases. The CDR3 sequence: CASSQESAGRATNEKLFF. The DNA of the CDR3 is TGCGCCAGCAGCCAAGAAAGCGCGGGTCGTGCAACTAATGAAAAACTGTTTTTT.